Listed below are T cell receptor beta chains from one sample, sequenced in a study of blood T cell repertoires in COVID-19. Method: immunoSEQ multiplex PCR; TCRdb's copy keeps in-frame clones and lacks some. The top ten hold approximately 12% of the sample, which has 270,000 or so clones, roughly nine tenths seen once. The sequencing input was peripheral blood. The receptors originated from a woman aged 30 to 39 with COVID-19, enrolled during active disease. Each CDR3 is given with its conserved first and last residue. D genes are given only for firm matches. The listing skips clone size in some rows; elsewhere it reads once, few, many or a size class.

abundance	v_gene	d_gene	j_gene	CDR3aa	CDR3nt
-	TRBV7-9	TRBD2	TRBJ2-5	CASFRASGKETQYF	TGTGCCAGCTTTCGGGCTAGCGGAAAAGAGACCCAGTACTTC
-	TRBV19	TRBD2	TRBJ2-1	CASSLTSGGHTFSYNEQFF	TGTGCCAGTAGCCTGACTAGCGGGGGGCATACTTTCTCCTACAATGAGCAGTTCTTC
-	TRBV4-1	-	TRBJ2-2	CASSQVTRGSNTGELFF	TGCGCCAGCAGCCAAGTAACGCGGGGTTCGAACACCGGGGAGCTGTTTTTT
-	TRBV2	TRBD2	TRBJ2-3	CASRTSVVADTQYF	TGTGCCAGCAGGACTAGCGTCGTCGCAGATACGCAGTATTTT
-	TRBV4-1	TRBD1	TRBJ1-2	CASTTRQGSYGYTF	TGCGCCAGCACCACACGACAGGGGAGCTATGGCTACACCTTC
-	TRBV12-3/TRBV12-4	-	TRBJ2-3	CASSFTGMVTQYF	TGTGCCAGCAGTTTTACAGGCATGGTTACGCAGTATTTT
-	TRBV5-1	TRBD1	TRBJ1-3	CASSPGTGTGNTIYF	TGCGCCAGCAGCCCCGGGACAGGTACAGGAAACACCATATATTTT
-	TRBV19	-	TRBJ1-5	CASSVSAGQRGNQPQHF	TGTGCCAGTAGTGTCTCTGCAGGACAACGGGGCAATCAGCCCCAGCATTTT
-	TRBV5-6	-	TRBJ1-2	CASITTGWEILGYTF	TGTGCCAGCATCACCACAGGGTGGGAAATATTAGGCTACACCTTC
-	TRBV5-1	TRBD1	TRBJ1-1	CASSFRITGAGWNTEAFF	TGCGCCAGCAGCTTCAGGATTACAGGGGCGGGCTGGAACACTGAAGCTTTCTTT
once	TRBV3-1/TRBV3-2	TRBD2	TRBJ2-5	CASSQGTSGGAIGYQETQYF	TGTGCCAGCAGCCAAGGGACTAGCGGGGGGGCCATCGGGTACCAAGAGACCCAGTACTTC
-	TRBV5-4	-	TRBJ1-3	CASSLGQVGNTIYF	TGTGCCAGCAGCTTGGGACAGGTTGGAAACACCATATATTTT
-	TRBV15	TRBD2	TRBJ2-2	CATSRDLQRGNTGELFF	TGTGCCACCAGCAGAGATTTACAGCGGGGGAACACCGGGGAGCTGTTTTTT
-	TRBV5-4	-	TRBJ2-5	CASSPAGSPQTQYF	TGTGCCAGCAGCCCAGCGGGCTCCCCCCAGACCCAGTACTTC
-	TRBV5-4	TRBD1	TRBJ1-2	CASSLRGGPNYGYTF	TGTGCCAGCAGCTTGCGAGGGGGCCCGAACTATGGCTACACCTTC
-	TRBV5-1	-	TRBJ2-1	CASSLAINEQFF	TGCGCCAGCAGCTTGGCAATCAATGAGCAGTTCTTC
-	TRBV18	-	TRBJ2-3	CASSPEGLTDTQYF	TGTGCCAGCTCACCGGAGGGGCTCACAGATACGCAGTATTTT
-	TRBV19	-	TRBJ2-7	CASSILPGNSYEQYF	TGTGCCAGTAGTATACTACCAGGAAATTCCTACGAGCAGTACTTC
-	TRBV21-1	-	TRBJ2-2	CASSNYRGFGLLSIPGELFF	TGTGCCAGCAGCAACTACAGGGGATTTGGACTGTTGTCCATCCCGGGGGAGCTGTTTTTT
-	TRBV7-6	-	TRBJ2-7	CASSLGPGDSYEQYF	TGTGCCAGCAGCTTAGGTCCAGGCGACTCCTACGAGCAGTACTTC
-	TRBV7-9	-	TRBJ2-5	CASSLRRGETQYF	TGTGCCAGCAGCCTAAGGAGGGGAGAGACCCAGTACTTC
-	TRBV20-1	TRBD1	TRBJ1-5	CSASQQGAGNQPQHF	TGCAGTGCTAGTCAACAGGGGGCTGGCAATCAGCCCCAGCATTTT
-	TRBV30	-	TRBJ2-2	CAWSGQPFTGELFF	TGTGCCTGGTCCGGACAGCCCTTCACCGGGGAGCTGTTTTTT
-	TRBV12-3/TRBV12-4	TRBD1	TRBJ1-1	CASSLALDRGAFF	TGTGCCAGCAGTTTAGCCCTCGACAGGGGCGCTTTCTTT
-	TRBV7-9	TRBD1	TRBJ1-1	CASSFEGAGEAFF	TGTGCCAGCAGCTTTGAGGGGGCGGGTGAAGCTTTCTTT
-	TRBV11-1	-	TRBJ1-1	CASSSYRGTEAFF	TGTGCCAGCAGCTCGTATCGGGGCACTGAAGCTTTCTTT
-	TRBV2	TRBD2	TRBJ2-3	CASSFGGASTDTQYF	TGTGCCAGCAGTTTCGGGGGGGCAAGCACAGATACGCAGTATTTT
-	TRBV4-1	TRBD2	TRBJ2-1	CASSLTRLAGRYNEQFF	TGCGCCAGCAGCCTCACGAGACTAGCGGGGAGATACAATGAGCAGTTCTTC
-	TRBV4-1	-	TRBJ2-5	CASSQGEPGTSRETQYF	TGCGCCAGCAGCCAAGGAGAGCCAGGGACTTCGCGGGAGACCCAGTACTTC
-	TRBV27	-	TRBJ1-2	CASSRAAPGAGNYGYTF	TGTGCCAGCAGTCGGGCCGCTCCAGGGGCTGGGAACTATGGCTACACCTTC
-	TRBV27	-	TRBJ1-5	CASSFGGLRNQPQHF	TGTGCCAGCAGTTTTGGGGGGTTGCGCAATCAGCCCCAGCATTTT
-	TRBV18	-	TRBJ2-2	CASSLPRLSREAGELFF	TGTGCCAGCTCACTACCCCGTTTAAGCCGAGAAGCCGGGGAGCTGTTTTTT
few	TRBV7-9	TRBD1	TRBJ1-5	CASSPDRSTQPQHF	TGTGCCAGCAGCCCGGACAGGAGTACTCAGCCCCAGCATTTT
-	TRBV3-1/TRBV3-2	TRBD1	TRBJ2-3	CASSQPQGRMATQYF	TGTGCCAGCAGCCAGCCACAGGGGAGAATGGCTACGCAGTATTTT
once	TRBV25-1	-	TRBJ2-2	CASSSGAHTGELFF	TGTGCCAGCAGCTCAGGGGCGCACACCGGGGAGCTGTTTTTT
once	TRBV7-6	-	TRBJ2-2	CASSLLSTGELFF	TGTGCCAGCAGCTTACTTAGCACCGGGGAGCTGTTTTTT
-	TRBV6-6	TRBD2	TRBJ2-2	CASRARLAGEAGELFF	TGTGCCAGCAGGGCCAGACTAGCGGGGGAGGCCGGGGAGCTGTTTTTT
-	TRBV10-1	-	TRBJ2-1	CASSGSLHGEQFF	TGCGCCAGCAGTGGTAGCCTTCACGGTGAGCAGTTCTTC
-	TRBV2	TRBD1	TRBJ1-6	CASSWDRDNSPLHF	TGTGCCAGCAGTTGGGACAGGGATAATTCACCCCTCCACTTT
once	TRBV2	-	TRBJ1-6	CASKRVSYNSPLHF	TGTGCCAGCAAACGGGTCTCCTATAATTCACCCCTCCACTTT
-	TRBV28	-	TRBJ2-7	CASALDSSPAEQYF	TGTGCCAGCGCCCTCGACAGTTCCCCTGCAGAGCAGTACTTC
-	TRBV6-5	TRBD1	TRBJ1-2	CASSLTGTGHYGYTF	TGTGCCAGCAGTTTAACCGGGACAGGGCACTATGGCTACACCTTC
-	TRBV6-5	-	TRBJ1-2	CASGSGGSLYYGYTF	TGTGCCAGCGGAAGCGGGGGGTCCCTATACTATGGCTACACCTTC
-	TRBV24-1	-	TRBJ2-7	CATSEPGLRNASYEQYF	TGTGCCACCAGTGAGCCGGGACTGCGAAACGCCTCCTACGAGCAGTACTTC
-	TRBV18	-	TRBJ2-1	CASSPPYRAYNEQFF	TGTGCCAGCTCACCGCCCTATCGCGCCTACAATGAGCAGTTCTTC
-	TRBV9	-	TRBJ1-2	CASSVDPRDPLYGYTF	TGTGCCAGCAGCGTAGACCCCCGGGATCCTTTGTATGGCTACACCTTC
-	TRBV29-1	TRBD2	TRBJ2-1	CSVVYAAGVEQFF	TGCAGCGTTGTATACGCGGCGGGGGTTGAGCAGTTCTTC
-	TRBV28	TRBD1	TRBJ2-5	CASRDRGGGETQYF	TGTGCCAGCAGGGACAGGGGGGGTGGAGAGACCCAGTACTTC
-	TRBV5-6	-	TRBJ1-1	CASSRRRNTEAFF	TGTGCCAGCAGCCGACGGAGGAACACTGAAGCTTTCTTT
-	TRBV10-3	-	TRBJ2-3	CAISLSESRADTQYF	TGTGCCATCAGTCTTAGCGAGTCTAGAGCAGATACGCAGTATTTT
-	TRBV5-4	-	TRBJ1-4	CASSYSSRVANEKLFF	TGTGCCAGCAGCTACTCTTCCAGGGTGGCTAATGAAAAACTGTTTTTT
-	TRBV12-3/TRBV12-4	-	TRBJ1-2	CASKYGGIGYTF	TGTGCCAGCAAGTATGGAGGTATTGGCTACACCTTC
-	TRBV9	TRBD2	TRBJ2-1	CASSVDGLAGVEQFF	TGTGCCAGCAGCGTAGATGGACTAGCGGGGGTTGAGCAGTTCTTC
-	TRBV5-1	-	TRBJ2-7	CASSLEPTGTTYEQYF	TGCGCCAGCAGCTTGGAGCCAACAGGGACGACGTACGAGCAGTACTTC
-	TRBV2	-	TRBJ2-7	CASSSTRGTYEQYF	TGTGCCAGCAGTTCAACCAGGGGTACCTACGAGCAGTACTTC
-	TRBV28	TRBD2	TRBJ2-1	CASSSSTSGGWLDEQFF	TGTGCCAGCAGTTCGTCCACTAGCGGGGGTTGGCTGGATGAGCAGTTCTTC
once	TRBV6-5	-	TRBJ1-2	CASSYSTGYGYTF	TGTGCCAGCAGTTACTCGACGGGGTATGGCTACACCTTC
-	TRBV9	-	TRBJ1-3	CASSGLTGSGNTIYF	TGTGCCAGCAGCGGACTGACAGGCTCTGGAAACACCATATATTTT
-	TRBV3-1/TRBV3-2	-	TRBJ1-1	CASKGGMEAFF	TGTGCCAGCAAGGGAGGGATGGAAGCTTTCTTT
few	TRBV19	-	TRBJ1-5	CASTQSTIWPQHF	TGTGCCAGTACCCAATCAACAATCTGGCCCCAGCATTTT